This T cell receptor beta chain comes out of a study of spatial heterogeneity in lung cancer. Overall study: Detected beta-chain sequences consistently exceeded alpha-chain sequences.

This clonotype was detected a few times. Time point described: blood at routine non-recurrence follow-up after resection. Unsorted whole RNA of tumor, nontumor lung or frozen PBMC was sequenced. This CDR3 spans 13 amino acids. Deletions cut 7 bases from V and 4 bases from J, with 13 bases between. Germline V lookup: CDR1 SNHLY, CDR2 FYNNEI. Each molecule of TCR cDNA was tagged with one unique molecular identifier. TCRdb called the 5' RACE reads again in MiXCR, with one record for every CDR3 protein. The profile shows about 52,000 distinct CDR3 sequences, 6.5% to 7.5% of them singletons. The source was PBMCs, collected at follow-up. This receptor was taken from a female donor with early-stage non-small cell lung cancer. The chain combines TRBV2 with TRBJ2-5; a weak D match, TRBD1 (8 bases). The CDR3 reads CASNRGGTETQYF. The CDR3 DNA is TGTGCCAGCAACAGGGGGGGAACAGAGACCCAGTACTTC.